A selection of T cell receptor beta chains follows, all from one sample in a study of shared clonotypes between healthy human individuals. Libraries were prepared by immunoSEQ multiplex PCR; TCRdb keeps only in-frame clonotypes and omits some of them. Counted here are about 560,000 clones, around 78% occurring once; the ten biggest clones make up around 12%. Sequenced: PBMCs. Source of these receptors: a woman aged 40 to 49 in good health. Some clones in this sample may be carry-over from other donors' samples. Both conserved end residues are part of each CDR3. D genes are given only for firm matches. Part of the rows lack a size; the others show once, few, many or a class for expanded clones.

CDR3,DNA,D,J,size,V
CASSSYFTYEQYF,TGTGCCAGCAGCTCGTACTTTACCTACGAGCAGTACTTC,NA,TRBJ2-7,NA,TRBV7-2
CATREVSQYF,TGTGCCACCCGAGAGGTCTCTCAGTACTTC,NA,TRBJ2-7,few,TRBV28
CASSLGTTYEQYF,TGTGCCAGCAGCCTGGGGACGACCTACGAGCAGTACTTC,NA,TRBJ2-7,NA,TRBV14
CASSWSGTGSYGYTF,TGTGCCAGCAGCTGGTCGGGGACAGGGAGCTATGGCTACACCTTC,TRBD1,TRBJ1-2,few,TRBV11-2
CASSFADSSYNEQFF,TGCGCCAGCAGCTTTGCAGATAGCTCCTACAATGAGCAGTTCTTC,NA,TRBJ2-1,NA,TRBV5-1
CASPGPTQSYNEQFF,TGCGCCAGCCCCGGGCCCACCCAATCCTACAATGAGCAGTTCTTC,NA,TRBJ2-1,NA,TRBV23-1
CASSSDRVQPQHF,TGTGCCAGCAGCTCCGACAGGGTTCAGCCCCAGCATTTT,TRBD1,TRBJ1-5,NA,TRBV5-4
CASSYEKGDTQYF,TGTGCCAGCAGCTACGAAAAGGGGGATACGCAGTATTTT,NA,TRBJ2-3,once,TRBV11-3
CASSLGQASQNYGYTF,TGCGCCAGCAGCTTGGGGCAGGCCTCCCAAAACTATGGCTACACCTTC,NA,TRBJ1-2,NA,TRBV5-1
CSVGAVGDLYEQYF,TGCAGCGTTGGGGCGGTAGGGGACCTCTACGAGCAGTACTTC,NA,TRBJ2-7,NA,TRBV29-1
CASSPSGGVSYNEQFF,TGTGCCAGCAGTCCCTCAGGGGGAGTCTCCTACAATGAGCAGTTCTTC,TRBD1,TRBJ2-1,NA,TRBV28
CASSQDSRTGGLDEQYF,TGCGCCAGCAGCCAAGACTCCCGAACAGGGGGCCTCGACGAGCAGTACTTC,TRBD1,TRBJ2-7,NA,TRBV4-3
CASSLELAGHNEQFF,TGCGCCAGCAGCTTGGAACTAGCGGGGCACAATGAGCAGTTCTTC,TRBD2,TRBJ2-1,NA,TRBV5-1
CASSLVTARGPKNIQYF,TGTGCCAGCAGCTTAGTAACCGCCAGGGGGCCCAAAAACATTCAGTACTTC,TRBD1,TRBJ2-4,NA,TRBV7-9
CAWGQTGEAFF,TGTGCCTGGGGACAAACAGGTGAAGCTTTCTTT,NA,TRBJ1-1,few,TRBV30
CAISSTGIPRSSGNTIYF,TGTGCCATCAGTTCGACAGGTATCCCCAGATCCTCTGGAAACACCATATATTTT,NA,TRBJ1-3,many,TRBV10-3
CSARWSYGYTF,TGCAGTGCACGGTGGAGTTATGGCTACACCTTC,NA,TRBJ1-2,NA,TRBV20-1
CASSQRLGTDTQYF,TGCGCCAGCAGCCAACGTTTAGGCACAGATACGCAGTATTTT,NA,TRBJ2-3,NA,TRBV4-3
CASSPARGYTF,TGTGCCAGCAGCCCAGCCAGGGGCTACACCTTC,NA,TRBJ1-2,NA,TRBV7-2
CASSSGEGSFYEQYF,TGTGCCAGCAGCTCCGGGGAAGGATCGTTCTACGAGCAGTACTTC,NA,TRBJ2-7,NA,TRBV5-6
CASQGLNTGELFF,TGTGCCAGTCAGGGACTTAACACCGGGGAGCTGTTTTTT,NA,TRBJ2-2,NA,TRBV7-2
CASRDLTGELFF,TGTGCCAGCAGGGACCTCACCGGGGAGCTGTTTTTT,NA,TRBJ2-2,few,TRBV2
CASAYSGRFSNEQFF,TGCGCCAGCGCCTATTCGGGTCGATTTTCTAATGAGCAGTTCTTC,NA,TRBJ2-1,NA,TRBV9
CSAGTSGETQYF,TGCAGCGCAGGGACTAGCGGAGAGACCCAGTACTTC,TRBD2,TRBJ2-5,NA,TRBV29-1
CASSPREKATGELFF,TGTGCCAGCTCACCACGGGAGAAGGCTACCGGGGAGCTGTTTTTT,NA,TRBJ2-2,NA,TRBV18
CASSETGGYNEQFF,TGCGCCAGCAGTGAGACAGGGGGCTACAATGAGCAGTTCTTC,TRBD1,TRBJ2-1,NA,TRBV10-1
CASSSRDGYTGELFF,TGTGCCAGCAGTTCCCGGGACGGATACACCGGGGAGCTGTTTTTT,NA,TRBJ2-2,NA,TRBV6-5
CASSPVARNTEAFF,TGTGCCAGCTCACCAGTGGCCAGAAACACTGAAGCTTTCTTT,NA,TRBJ1-1,NA,TRBV18
CASSLSQGNSGNTIYF,TGTGCCAGCAGTTTAAGCCAGGGAAACTCTGGAAACACCATATATTTT,NA,TRBJ1-3,NA,TRBV28
CASSLGAGASGANVLTF,TGTGCCAGCAGCCTAGGAGCGGGGGCCTCTGGGGCCAACGTCCTGACTTTC,TRBD2,TRBJ2-6,NA,TRBV7-2
CASSVGVAGASTDTQYF,TGTGCCAGCAGCGTAGGGGTCGCGGGGGCTAGCACAGATACGCAGTATTTT,NA,TRBJ2-3,NA,TRBV9
CSVAGIGAGQPQHF,TGCAGCGTTGCCGGTATAGGCGCAGGTCAGCCCCAGCATTTT,NA,TRBJ1-5,NA,TRBV29-1
CASNPTGLSYNEQFF,TGTGCCAGCAACCCAACAGGGTTATCCTACAATGAGCAGTTCTTC,NA,TRBJ2-1,NA,TRBV28
CATSRDEEKLFF,TGTGCCACCAGCAGAGATGAGGAAAAACTGTTTTTT,NA,TRBJ1-4,NA,TRBV15
CASSPGPDRGRYTF,TGTGCCAGCAGCCCCGGTCCCGACAGGGGTCGCTACACCTTC,TRBD1,TRBJ1-2,NA,TRBV7-9
CASSEYGYEQYF,TGTGCCAGCAGTGAATATGGCTACGAGCAGTACTTC,NA,TRBJ2-7,NA,TRBV25-1
CASMGGSFLQDEQYF,TGTGCCAGCATGGGTGGGAGCTTTTTGCAGGACGAGCAGTACTTC,NA,TRBJ2-7,NA,TRBV6-5
CASSQDLNRVSGGPLLSQYF,TGCGCCAGCAGCCAAGATTTGAATCGCGTAAGCGGAGGCCCCCTGCTATCTCAGTATTTT,NA,TRBJ2-3,NA,TRBV4-3
CASAGRSYNEQFF,TGTGCCAGCGCTGGGCGGAGCTACAATGAGCAGTTCTTC,NA,TRBJ2-1,NA,TRBV28
CASSPQQGLRNTIYF,TGTGCCAGCAGTCCCCAACAGGGACTTCGAAACACCATATATTTT,NA,TRBJ1-3,once,TRBV28
CASSLEAGNEKLFF,TGTGCCAGCAGCTTGGAGGCAGGGAATGAAAAACTGTTTTTT,NA,TRBJ1-4,NA,TRBV5-4
CASSYWQDEKLFF,TGTGCCAGCAGTTACTGGCAGGATGAAAAACTGTTTTTT,NA,TRBJ1-4,NA,TRBV6-6
CASSLYLAGVTDTQYF,TGTGCCAGCAGCTTATATCTAGCGGGAGTGACAGATACGCAGTATTTT,TRBD2,TRBJ2-3,NA,TRBV7-3
CASSFGGAGELFF,TGTGCCAGCAGCTTCGGGGGGGCCGGGGAGCTGTTTTTT,TRBD2,TRBJ2-2,NA,TRBV11-3
CATSRDRGSGGGELFF,TGTGCCACCAGCAGAGATCGGGGGTCCGGGGGCGGGGAGCTGTTTTTT,NA,TRBJ2-2,NA,TRBV15
CASSLAGLGEQFF,TGTGCCAGCAGCTTAGCGGGTCTGGGTGAGCAGTTCTTC,NA,TRBJ2-1,NA,TRBV7-2
CASSSRPLRTGDGYTF,TGTGCCAGCAGTTCACGCCCCCTGAGGACAGGGGATGGCTACACCTTC,TRBD1,TRBJ1-2,NA,TRBV28
CATSGKAGGTDTQYF,TGTGCCACCAGCGGCAAAGCGGGGGGCACAGATACGCAGTATTTT,TRBD2,TRBJ2-3,NA,TRBV10-3
CASSLVGLASNEQFF,TGTGCCAGCAGCTTAGTGGGACTAGCCTCCAATGAGCAGTTCTTC,TRBD2,TRBJ2-1,NA,TRBV13
CAWSLRQSNQPQHF,TGTGCCTGGAGTCTAAGGCAGTCCAATCAGCCCCAGCATTTT,NA,TRBJ1-5,NA,TRBV30
CASSEPPLYEQYF,TGTGCCAGCAGTGAGCCCCCCCTCTACGAGCAGTACTTC,NA,TRBJ2-7,NA,TRBV6-1
CASVASGTQPQHF,TGTGCCAGCGTAGCCTCGGGGACGCAGCCCCAGCATTTT,NA,TRBJ1-5,NA,TRBV6-1
CSVEYRMNTEAFF,TGCAGCGTTGAATACAGAATGAACACTGAAGCTTTCTTT,NA,TRBJ1-1,NA,TRBV29-1
CASSVDRSSGANVLTF,TGTGCCAGCAGCGTGGACAGGAGCTCTGGGGCCAACGTCCTGACTTTC,TRBD1,TRBJ2-6,once,TRBV7-3